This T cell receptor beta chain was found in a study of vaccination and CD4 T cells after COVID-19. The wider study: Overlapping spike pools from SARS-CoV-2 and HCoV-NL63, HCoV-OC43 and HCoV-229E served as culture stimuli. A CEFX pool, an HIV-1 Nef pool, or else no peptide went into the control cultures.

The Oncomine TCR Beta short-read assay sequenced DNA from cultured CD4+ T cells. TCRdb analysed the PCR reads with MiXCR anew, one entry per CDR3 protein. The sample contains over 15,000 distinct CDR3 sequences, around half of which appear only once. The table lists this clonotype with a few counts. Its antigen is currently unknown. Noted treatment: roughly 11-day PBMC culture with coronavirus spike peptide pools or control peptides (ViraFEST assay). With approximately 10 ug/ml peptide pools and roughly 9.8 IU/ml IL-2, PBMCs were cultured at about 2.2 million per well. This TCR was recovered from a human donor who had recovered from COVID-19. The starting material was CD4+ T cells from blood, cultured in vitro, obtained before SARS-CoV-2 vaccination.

CDR3 sequence (DNA): TGTGCCAGTAGTCAGCGTTGGGGGGACAGCCGTGGCTACACCTTC. Translating it yields CASSQRWGDSRGYTF. The J gene is TRBJ1-2, the V gene TRBV19, with 7 bases fitting TRBD1. V lost 5 bases, J lost 7 bases, and 13 bases stayed unmatched. The CDR3 length is 15 residues. Germline V gene data show CDR1 as LNHDA and CDR2 as SQIVND (reference sequence).